This TCR beta chain was identified in a study of cytomegalovirus exposure and HLA in healthy donors. The PCR made use of 60 Vbeta and 13 Jbeta primers. TCRdb's copy holds only in-frame clones and misses some; the assay was immunoSEQ multiplex PCR. The sample holds 100,000 to 150,000 clones, 73% seen once. The germline gives CDR1 GTSNPN, CDR2 SVGIG (reference sequence). The CDR3 length is 15 residues. V shed 0 bases and J shed 5 bases, with 11 bases lying between them. This clone was picked up a small number of times. The source material was PBMCs. The chain has TRBV30 and TRBJ1-6; D gene uncertain. The TCR sequence derives from a woman in her thirties or forties in good health and CMV-seropositive. The DNA for the CDR3 is TGTGCCTGGAGTGTGAGCTCCTTTCATAATTCACCCCTCCACTTT. Residues: CAWSVSSFHNSPLHF.